The rows below give T cell receptor beta chains drawn from one sample of a study of CD8 T cells in ankylosing spondylitis. MiXCR, applied by TCRdb to the 5' RACE reads, yields one record per CDR3 protein. This table has around 450,000 distinct CDR3 sequences, roughly a quarter appearing once. Specimen: blood, either unsorted or a sorted T cell fraction (not recorded which). All receptors derive from a male donor with ankylosing spondylitis. The CDR3 runs from the conserved cysteine through the conserved F or W. D genes are given only for firm matches. Size tells how often a clone was seen (once, few, many) or the class of an expanded clone, and some rows leave it out.

D,V,size,J,CDR3,DNA
-,TRBV19,-,TRBJ2-1,CASRRRDGPYNEQFF,TGTGCCAGTAGGCGCCGGGACGGCCCTTACAATGAGCAGTTCTTC
TRBD2,TRBV5-1,-,TRBJ2-1,CASSPGTSGLPWGEQFF,TGCGCCAGCAGCCCCGGGACTAGCGGGTTACCATGGGGTGAGCAGTTCTTC
-,TRBV5-6,-,TRBJ2-3,CASSLRGTTQDTQYF,TGTGCCAGCAGCTTGCGAGGGACAACCCAAGATACGCAGTATTTT
TRBD1,TRBV3-1,few,TRBJ1-4,CASSQGPGGREKLFF,TGTGCCAGCAGCCAAGGACCAGGGGGACGTGAAAAACTGTTTTTT
-,TRBV5-1,-,TRBJ2-2,CASSGRSHTGELFF,TGCGCCAGCAGCGGTAGATCCCACACCGGGGAGCTGTTTTTT
-,TRBV20-1,few,TRBJ1-6,CSARTNREGNSPLHF,TGCAGTGCTAGAACCAACAGGGAGGGTAATTCACCCCTCCACTTT
-,TRBV5-1,once,TRBJ1-4,CASSSGRSGEKLFF,TGCGCCAGCAGCAGCGGTAGGAGTGGTGAAAAACTGTTTTTT
-,TRBV10-3,many,TRBJ2-5,CAISDTGTPKETQYF,TGTGCCATCAGTGACACCGGGACACCAAAGGAGACCCAGTACTTC
-,TRBV5-1,few,TRBJ2-1,CASSSGELGEQFF,TGCGCCAGCAGCTCGGGAGAGTTGGGGGAGCAGTTCTTC
-,TRBV5-1,few,TRBJ1-1,CASSLSAGPNTEAFF,TGCGCCAGCAGCTTGTCAGCAGGCCCTAACACTGAAGCTTTCTTT